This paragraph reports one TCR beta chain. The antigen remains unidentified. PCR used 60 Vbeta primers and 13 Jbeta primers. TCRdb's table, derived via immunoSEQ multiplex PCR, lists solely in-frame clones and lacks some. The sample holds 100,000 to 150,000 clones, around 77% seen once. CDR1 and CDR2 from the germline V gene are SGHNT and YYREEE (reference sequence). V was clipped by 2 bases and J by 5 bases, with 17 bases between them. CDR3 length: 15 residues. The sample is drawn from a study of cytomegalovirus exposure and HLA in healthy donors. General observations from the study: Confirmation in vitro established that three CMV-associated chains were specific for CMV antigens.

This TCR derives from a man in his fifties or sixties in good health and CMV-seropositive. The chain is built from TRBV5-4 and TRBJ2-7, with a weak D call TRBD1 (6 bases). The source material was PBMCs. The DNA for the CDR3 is TGTGCCAGCAGCTTTTATGGACAGCCGAACCACGAGCAGTACTTC. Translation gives CASSFYGQPNHEQYF.